This T cell receptor (beta chain) was identified during a study of OX40 agonist ivuxolimab in advanced cancers. Background on the study: Averaging roughly 60 years in age, with a range of 23 to 79, the cohort was approximately 83% male.

This clone was seen once. A much larger clone differs by one base, so this may be a read error. Method: immunoSEQ multiplex PCR; TCRdb's copy keeps in-frame clones and lacks some. The table lists around 56,000 clones, about four fifths of them singletons. Sampling of blood occurred at baseline, cycle 4 day 1, and cycle 7 day 1. This clonotype was sampled from an adult with an advanced solid tumor such as melanoma, head and neck, liver or kidney cancer. Sample: CD4+ or CD8+ T cells sorted from blood, taken in a trial of the OX40 agonist ivuxolimab.

The chain's CDR3 is CASSVGTTQETQYF. The CDR3 DNA reads as TGTGCCAGCAGCGTCGGGACTACCCAAGAGACCCAGTACTTC. The chain links TRBV7-3 to TRBJ2-5; TRBD2 matches 7 bases. CDR3 length: 14 amino acids. J lost 1 base, V lost 5 bases, and 4 bases had no gene match. Germline assignment: CDR1 SGHTA and CDR2 FQGTGA.